This T cell receptor (beta chain) was identified during a study of identifying expanded T cells in peripheral blood. Findings and limits, study-wide: Roughly two-week clone count variance significantly increased as total template count grew. Differentially abundant clones: roughly 1.3 between replicates, approximately 15 at approximately 13 days, over 18 at four.

During the collection period, no donor immune events like infections were recorded. V lost 0 bases and J lost 4; bases outside the gene matches: 9. The CDR3 is made up of 18 amino acids. Assay: immunoSEQ multiplex PCR; the TCRdb copy retains only in-frame clones and omits some. The sample lists around 100,000 clones, about 83% seen once, with approximately 18% in the top ten. Only one count was recorded for this clone. No antigen is known for it. The sample taken for sequencing was blood. The receptor's source is a person aged 18 to 75 in good health. This rearrangement joins TRBV5-3 to TRBJ2-2; 10 bases are shared with TRBD2. TRBV5-3 is an ORF, with its function uncertain. CDR3 in DNA: TGTGCCAGAAGCTTGGAACCTAGCGGGGGAATCGGCACCGGGGAGCTGTTTTTT. This encodes CARSLEPSGGIGTGELFF.